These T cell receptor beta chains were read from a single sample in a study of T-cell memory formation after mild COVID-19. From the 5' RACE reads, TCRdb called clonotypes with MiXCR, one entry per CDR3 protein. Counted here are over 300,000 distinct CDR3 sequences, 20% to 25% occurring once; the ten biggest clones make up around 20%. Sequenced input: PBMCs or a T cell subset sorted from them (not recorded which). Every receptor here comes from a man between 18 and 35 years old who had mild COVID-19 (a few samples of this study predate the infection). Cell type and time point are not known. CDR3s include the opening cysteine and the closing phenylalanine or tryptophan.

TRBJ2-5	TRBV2	CASRGDQETQYF
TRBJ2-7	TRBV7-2	CASSLRLAGVYEQYF
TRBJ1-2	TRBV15	CATSRSGTNYGYTF
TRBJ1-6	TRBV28	CASTLGYSPLHF
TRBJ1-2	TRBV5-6	CASRGTGYNYGYTF
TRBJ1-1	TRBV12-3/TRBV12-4	CASSSGQGIWATEAFF
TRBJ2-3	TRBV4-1	CASSQGGQGFDTQYF
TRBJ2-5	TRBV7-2	CASSFQSIQETQYF
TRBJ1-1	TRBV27	CASSFEGQGHTEAFF
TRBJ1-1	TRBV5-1	CASSSGDGYTEAFF
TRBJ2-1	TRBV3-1	CASSPRGTSYNEQFF
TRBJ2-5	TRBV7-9	CASSLRPGRVQETQYF
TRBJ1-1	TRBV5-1	CASSLGHRETEAFF
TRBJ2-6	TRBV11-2	CASSFRASGAKVLTF
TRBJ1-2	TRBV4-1	CASSQRPKDRGWRGYTF
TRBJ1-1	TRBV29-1	CSASPRTGENTEAFF
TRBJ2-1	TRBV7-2	CASSLAGSINEQFF
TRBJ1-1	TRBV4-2	CASSQVDVPEAFF
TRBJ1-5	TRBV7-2	CASSLLGQGPQPQHF
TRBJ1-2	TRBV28	CASSLFGQFRYGYTF
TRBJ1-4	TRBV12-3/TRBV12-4	CASRGTGGATNEKLFF
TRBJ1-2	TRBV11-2	CASSRPGPRYGYTF
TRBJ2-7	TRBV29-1	CSVEDQGYEQYF
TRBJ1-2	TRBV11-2	CASSFSTGHF
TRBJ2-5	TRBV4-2	CASSQDGAWPFQETQYF
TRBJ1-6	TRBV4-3	CASSQDSGPYNSPLHF
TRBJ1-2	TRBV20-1	CSAPQGREGYTF